The 25 T cell receptor beta chains below were found in one sample sequenced in a study of blood T cell repertoires in COVID-19. Assay used: immunoSEQ multiplex PCR; TCRdb lists only in-frame clones, some missing. The sample holds 88,000 or so clones, 80% to 90% seen once. Specimen: peripheral blood. The receptors originated from a man in his 60s with acute or convalescent COVID-19.

This clone has just one count. The rearrangement joins TRBV7-9 to TRBJ1-1; D gene unclear. Germline lookup yields CDR1 SEHNR and CDR2 FQNEAQ (reference sequence). The CDR3 extends over 16 amino acids. V was pared by 2 bases and J by 1 base, with 14 bases between. In nucleotides, the CDR3 is TGTGCCAGCAGCTTATATACGGTTCTAGGGAACACTGAAGCTTTCTTT. It specifies CASSLYTVLGNTEAFF.

As for this clone: The conserved closing phenylalanine or tryptophan is absent in this CDR3, likely reflecting a read error. It is unclear where the CDR3 begins or ends on the DNA, so no DNA is shown, and the CDR3 is as TCRdb lists it. The chain is built from TRBV29-1 and TRBJ1-5; no check of the table's D call, TRBD1, against the DNA was made. 10 amino acids form the CDR3, both terminal residues included. CDR1 SQVTM and CDR2 ANQGSEA come from the germline V gene. The chain's CDR3 is CSVENGQPPD.

The chain combines TRBV7-6 with TRBJ2-7, with 9 bases fitting TRBD2. Germline V gene data show CDR1 as SGHVS and CDR2 as FNYEAQ. This CDR3 is built from 15 residues. V lost 5 bases to trimming and J lost 4 bases; unmatched junction nucleotides: 9. In DNA form, the CDR3 reads TGTGCCAGCAGCCTAGAAGTGGGACTAGCTTACGAGCAGTACTTC. Its translation: CASSLEVGLAYEQYF.

In DNA, the CDR3 is TGCAGCGCCCATCGGCGGAGTACTGAAGCTTTCTTT. The encoded protein is CSAHRRSTEAFF. V and J are TRBV29-1 and TRBJ1-1; D is ambiguous. The germline CDR1 and CDR2 sequences are SQVTM and ANQGSEA. The CDR3 has 12 amino acids. V lost 7 bases and J lost 5, with 14 bases in between.

The chain uses TRBV30 and TRBJ2-5; D call uncertain. There are 12 residues in the CDR3. The V end lost 0 bases, the J end lost 4 bases, and 6 bases lay between the germline ends. The germline CDR1 and CDR2 sequences are GTSNPN and SVGIG (reference sequence). CDR3 in DNA: TGTGCCTGGAGTGTGGCCCGAGAGACCCAGTACTTC. It encodes CAWSVARETQYF.

This clone has more than one count but fewer than ten. This rearrangement joins TRBV29-1 to TRBJ2-5, with 7 bases that match TRBD1. There are 14 residues in the CDR3. J gave up 1 base and V 4 bases, and 6 bases lay outside the gene matches. The V gene's germline CDR1 is SQVTM and CDR2 ANQGSEA. CDR3 DNA: TGCAGCGTTGGTTTGGGGACAGTCCAAGAGACCCAGTACTTC. Protein product: CSVGLGTVQETQYF.

This clone was seen a handful of times. The chain has TRBV16 and TRBJ2-6; D is unresolved. The germline V gene encodes CDR1 KGHSY and CDR2 FQNENV. CDR3 length: 17 amino acids. V was clipped by 0 bases and J by 1 base, with 10 bases between them. The CDR3 sequence: CASSQSLVASGANVLTF. CDR3 DNA: TGTGCCAGCAGCCAATCACTGGTTGCTTCTGGGGCCAACGTCCTGACTTTC.

The chain uses TRBV10-3 and TRBJ1-2; weak D call: TRBD1 (5 bases). Germline CDR1 reads ENHRY; CDR2 reads SYGVKD. The V end lost 6 bases, the J end lost 4 bases, and 18 bases lay between the germline ends. CDR3 size: 15 residues. Written as DNA, the CDR3 is TGTGCCATCAGGAGAGACAGCACTCTCCTCTATGGCTACACCTTC. This codes for CAIRRDSTLLYGYTF.

The chain is built from TRBV18 and TRBJ1-3, with D uncertain. This CDR3 contains 15 residues. The germline CDR1 and CDR2 sequences are KGHSH and LQKENI. Trimming removed 3 bases from V and 6 bases from J, with 15 bases in between. In DNA form, the CDR3 reads TGTGCCAGCTCACCCTTACCGGGGAAGGAAAACACCATATATTTT. It yields the protein CASSPLPGKENTIYF.

The chain has TRBV5-6 and TRBJ1-6; D remains ambiguous. Looked up from germline, CDR1 is SGHDT and CDR2 is YYEEEE. The CDR3 contains 14 residues. Between the trimmed V and J ends, which lost 0 bases and 2 bases, there was a span of 3 bases. The chain's CDR3 is CASSLVAYNSPLHF. Here the CDR3 DNA reads TGTGCCAGCAGCTTGGTCGCCTATAATTCACCCCTCCACTTT. The entire variable domain, with the rest obtained from reference TRBV5-6 and TRBJ1-6, is as follows: DAGVTQSPTHLIKTRGQQVTLRCSPKSGHDTVSWYQQALGQGPQFIFQYYEEEERQRGNFPDRFSGHQFPNYSSELNVNALLLGDSALYLCASSLVAYNSPLHFGNGTRLTVT.

The chain joins TRBV4-1 to TRBJ2-5; 9 bases map to TRBD2. CDR1 and CDR2 (germline): MGHRA, YSYEKL. Losses at the gene ends were 1 base for V and 4 bases for J; bases not matched to a gene: 4. This CDR3 contains 15 residues. The CDR3 spells CASSQGGLATETQYF. The CDR3 region has the DNA TGCGCCAGCAGCCAAGGGGGACTAGCAACAGAGACCCAGTACTTC.

The V call is TRBV15, the J call TRBJ1-2, with 8 bases aligning to TRBD1. Germline V lookup: CDR1 LNHNV, CDR2 YYDKDF (reference sequence). This CDR3 has 15 amino acids. Trimming cost V 5 bases and J 6 bases; bases outside gene matches: 11. The CDR3 bases are TGTGCCACCAGCCAGACAGGGGTAATATCCAATGGCTACACCTTC. Its translation: CATSQTGVISNGYTF.

This clone was counted a single time. This sequence joins TRBV9 and TRBJ2-5, with TRBD1 matching 9 bases. The germline V gene encodes CDR1 SGDLS and CDR2 YYNGEE. The CDR3 runs 18 residues. Trimming at V came to 0 bases and at J to 6 bases, leaving 15 bases not matched to a gene. The CDR3 nucleotides read TGTGCCAGCAGCGTAGGGCCGGGGATCGGGACAGGGCTAAAGACCCAGTACTTC. It is translated as CASSVGPGIGTGLKTQYF.

DNA of the CDR3: TGTGCCAGCAGCGTAGTATATAATTCACCCCTCCACTTT. Residues: CASSVVYNSPLHF. This chain links TRBV9 with TRBJ1-6; D ambiguous. V gave up 0 bases and J gave up 4 bases, with 2 bases separating them. CDR1 SGDLS and CDR2 YYNGEE come from the germline V gene. The CDR3 consists of 13 residues.

The rearrangement joins TRBV5-4 to TRBJ1-1, with 9 bases aligning to TRBD1. The germline gives CDR1 SGHNT, CDR2 YYREEE (reference sequence). V lost 4 bases to trimming and J lost 3 bases; unmatched junction nucleotides: 1. The CDR3 is made up of 13 amino acids. The CDR3 bases are TGTGCCAGCAGCAGGACAGGGGACACTGAAGCTTTCTTT. Translated: CASSRTGDTEAFF.

The V call is TRBV2, the J call TRBJ2-1; the D gene is possibly TRBD1 (5 bases). From germline, CDR1 is SNHLY and CDR2 FYNNEI. V lost 8 bases to trimming and J lost 9 bases, with 17 bases between them. The CDR3 runs 13 residues. CDR3 nucleotide sequence: TGTGCCAGCGGGGCGACTCGCCCAGGTGAGCAGTTCTTC. It translates to CASGATRPGEQFF.

V and J are TRBV27 and TRBJ1-2; 7 bases line up with TRBD1. V dropped 0 bases and J dropped 7; count of bases not matched to a gene: 2. This CDR3 region has 13 residues. Per the germline V gene, CDR1 is MNHEY and CDR2 is SMNVEV (reference sequence). The CDR3 sequence is CASSLSGGSGYTF. CDR3 bases: TGTGCCAGCAGTTTATCAGGGGGCAGTGGCTACACCTTC.

The chain joins TRBV9 to TRBJ1-3, with 7 bases lining up with TRBD1. Germline trimming cut 3 bases from V and 2 bases from J; bases unmatched to any gene: 2. The CDR3 sequence is 14 residues long. Germline CDR1 reads SGDLS; CDR2 reads YYNGEE. The DNA for the CDR3 is TGTGCCAGCAGCGCCGGGACAGCTGGAAACACCATATATTTT. The encoded protein is CASSAGTAGNTIYF.

The chain recombines TRBV18 with TRBJ2-1, with D possibly matching TRBD2 (6 bases). Germline values: CDR1 KGHSH, CDR2 LQKENI. V lost 3 bases, J lost 6 bases, and 12 bases lay in between. The CDR3 totals 14 residues. CDR3: CASSPNRGGNEQFF. The CDR3 nucleotides are TGTGCCAGCTCACCGAATCGGGGAGGCAATGAGCAGTTCTTC.

This chain links TRBV4-3 with TRBJ1-5, with no clear D. The V end lost 2 bases, the J end lost 3 bases, and 11 bases lay between the germline ends. The CDR3 loop spans 15 amino acids. The germline gives CDR1 LGHNA, CDR2 YSLEER. Here the CDR3 reads CASSQHRNFNQPQHF. The CDR3 nucleotides read TGCGCCAGCAGCCAACACCGAAACTTCAATCAGCCCCAGCATTTT.

This clone was observed once. This chain joins TRBV28 and TRBJ1-5; no clear D. The CDR3 covers 12 residues. V gave up 10 bases and J gave up 5 bases, with 12 bases separating them. Looked up from germline, CDR1 is MDHEN and CDR2 is SYDVKM. Written as DNA, the CDR3 is TGTGCCACCAGGACGGAGGATCAGCCCCAGCATTTT. It yields the protein CATRTEDQPQHF.

The J gene is TRBJ2-7, the V gene TRBV5-1; 8 nucleotides match TRBD1. The germline V gene has CDR1 SGHRS and CDR2 YFSETQ. The CDR3 extends over 16 amino acids. After removal of 6 bases from V and 5 bases from J, the junction contained 16 bases not matched to a gene. The CDR3 bases are TGCGCCAGCACCTCAGGGGGCGACGTTCGGTTCAACGAGCAGTACTTC. This sequence encodes CASTSGGDVRFNEQYF.

This rearrangement joins TRBV25-1 to TRBJ1-6, with 8 bases lining up with TRBD1. The CDR3 extends over 15 amino acids. V was clipped by 5 bases and J by 4 bases; unmatched bases: 4. Germline lookup yields CDR1 MGHDK and CDR2 SYGVNS. The DNA for the CDR3 is TGTGCCAGCAGTCCAGGGGGCGCGTATAATTCACCCCTCCACTTT. Amino acid sequence: CASSPGGAYNSPLHF.

The rearrangement joins TRBV7-9 to TRBJ1-6, with D possibly matching TRBD1 (6 bases). CDR3 length equals 19 residues. The germline V gene encodes CDR1 SEHNR and CDR2 FQNEAQ (reference sequence). The germline V and J ends were trimmed by 5 bases and 6 bases, with 26 bases remaining between them. The CDR3 DNA reads as TGTGCCAGCAGCCACAATAGTCTAGCCGGGACACGACGTAATTCACCCCTCCACTTT. Translated: CASSHNSLAGTRRNSPLHF.

The V call is TRBV5-6, the J call TRBJ1-3; perhaps TRBD1 as D (5 bases). CDR3 length equals 15 residues. Germline CDR1 is SGHDT and CDR2 is YYEEEE. Deletions cut 3 bases from V and 1 base from J, with 11 bases between. The CDR3 DNA sequence: TGTGCCAGCAGCTCGGGACTGCAATCTGGAAACACCATATATTTT. Amino acid sequence: CASSSGLQSGNTIYF.